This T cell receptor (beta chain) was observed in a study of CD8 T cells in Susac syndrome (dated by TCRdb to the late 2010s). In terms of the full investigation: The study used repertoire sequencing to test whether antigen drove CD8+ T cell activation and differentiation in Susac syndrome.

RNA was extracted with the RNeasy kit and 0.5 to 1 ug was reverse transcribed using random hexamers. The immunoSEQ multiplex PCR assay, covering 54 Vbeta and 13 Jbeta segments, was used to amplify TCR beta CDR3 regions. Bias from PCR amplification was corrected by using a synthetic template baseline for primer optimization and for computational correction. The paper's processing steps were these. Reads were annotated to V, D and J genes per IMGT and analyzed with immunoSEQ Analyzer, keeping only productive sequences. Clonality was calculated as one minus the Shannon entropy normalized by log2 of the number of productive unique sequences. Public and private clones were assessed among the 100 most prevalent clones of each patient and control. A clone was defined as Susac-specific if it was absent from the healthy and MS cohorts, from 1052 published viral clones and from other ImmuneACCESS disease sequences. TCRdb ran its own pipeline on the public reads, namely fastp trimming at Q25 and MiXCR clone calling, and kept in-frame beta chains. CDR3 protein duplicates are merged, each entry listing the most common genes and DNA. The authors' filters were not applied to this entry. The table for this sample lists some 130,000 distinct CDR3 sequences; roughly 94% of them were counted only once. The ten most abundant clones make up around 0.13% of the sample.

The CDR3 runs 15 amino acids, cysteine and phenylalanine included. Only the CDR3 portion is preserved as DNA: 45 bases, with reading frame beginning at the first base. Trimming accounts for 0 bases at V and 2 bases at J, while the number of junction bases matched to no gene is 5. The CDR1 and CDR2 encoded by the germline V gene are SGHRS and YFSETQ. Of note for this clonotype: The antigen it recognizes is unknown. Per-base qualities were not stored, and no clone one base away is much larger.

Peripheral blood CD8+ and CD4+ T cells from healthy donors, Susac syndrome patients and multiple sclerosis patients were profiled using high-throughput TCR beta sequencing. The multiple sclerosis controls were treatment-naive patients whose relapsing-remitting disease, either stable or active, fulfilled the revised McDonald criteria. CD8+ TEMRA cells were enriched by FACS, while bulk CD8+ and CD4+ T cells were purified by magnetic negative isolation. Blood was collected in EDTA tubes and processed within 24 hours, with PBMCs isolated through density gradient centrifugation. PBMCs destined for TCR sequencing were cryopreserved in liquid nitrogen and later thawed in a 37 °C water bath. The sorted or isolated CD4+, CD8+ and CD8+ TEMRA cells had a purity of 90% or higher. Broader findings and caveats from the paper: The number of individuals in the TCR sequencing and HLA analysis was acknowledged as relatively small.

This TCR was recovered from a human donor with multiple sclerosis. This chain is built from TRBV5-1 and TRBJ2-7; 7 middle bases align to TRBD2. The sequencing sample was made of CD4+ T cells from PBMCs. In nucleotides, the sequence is TGCGCCAGCAGCTTGGCGGGAGGACGTGCCTACGAGCAGTACTTC. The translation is CASSLAGGRAYEQYF.